The T cell receptor (beta chain) described here comes from a study of shared clonotypes between healthy human individuals. The protocol was immunoSEQ multiplex PCR, while the TCRdb copy is restricted to in-frame clones and leaves out a portion. The table shows approximately 1,500,000 clones, with around 97% occurring only once. Unmatched junction bases numbered 10, after V lost 7 bases and J lost 5 bases. The CDR3 consists of 14 residues. Germline-derived CDR1 and CDR2 are MNHNS and SASEGT. This clonotype was obtained from a man aged 25-40 years in good health. The rearrangement links TRBV6-1 to TRBJ1-1; 7 nucleotides match TRBD1. Sequencing was carried out using naive CD4+ T cells sorted from blood. Documented subset: CD45RA+ positively selected. In DNA form, the CDR3 reads TGTGCCAGCACCACGATGGCAGGGGGAACTGAAGCTTTCTTT. Translated, it gives CASTTMAGGTEAFF.